The 6 T cell receptor beta chains listed next were all sequenced from one sample in a study of cytomegalovirus exposure and HLA in healthy donors. 13 Jbeta primers and 60 Vbeta primers were used for the PCR. Assay: immunoSEQ multiplex PCR; the TCRdb copy retains only in-frame clones and omits some. This table has around 130,000 clones, around 81% appearing once. The sequencing sample was made of PBMCs. Source of these receptors: a woman between 40 and 55 years old in good health and CMV-seronegative.

This clone came up a few times. This sample also contains other DNA sequences that code for the same CDR3. The rearrangement links TRBV5-6 to TRBJ2-7; possibly TRBD2 for D (6 bases). The germline V and J ends were trimmed by 4 bases and 4 bases, with 15 bases remaining between them. There are 14 residues in the CDR3. Germline V gives CDR1 SGHDT, CDR2 YYEEEE. The CDR3, as DNA: TGTGCCAGCAGCCACCTAACTAGCAGTTACGAGCAGTACTTC. This sequence encodes CASSHLTSSYEQYF.

The gene calls are TRBV4-3 and TRBJ2-5; 11 bases are a match to TRBD2. Gene TRBJ2-7 matches the end of the DNA better, so the J call may be wrong. Germline V gene lookup returns CDR1 LGHNA and CDR2 YSLEER. The CDR3 sequence is 15 residues long. CDR3 nucleotides: TGCGCCAGCAGCCGGATAGCGGGAGGGTTGGGCGAGCAGTACTTC. Protein: CASSRIAGGLGEQYF.

This clone was observed a single time. The chain uses TRBV5-1 and TRBJ1-4, with D tentatively TRBD1 (6 bases). Germline CDR1 and CDR2: SGHRS and YFSETQ. The V and J ends lost 4 bases and 6 bases respectively, with 16 bases between them. This CDR3 has 15 amino acids. The CDR3 here is CASSLSGTKDEKLFF. The CDR3 DNA is TGCGCCAGCAGCCTATCCGGGACAAAGGATGAAAAACTGTTTTTT.

The gene calls are TRBV18 and TRBJ2-5; D not certain. Trimming shortened V by 9 bases and J by 4 bases, and 12 bases separated the two germline ends. Germline V gene data show CDR1 as KGHSH and CDR2 as LQKENI. The CDR3 runs to 12 residues. DNA of the CDR3: TGTGCCAGTTCAGACATGGGAGAGACCCAGTACTTC. Amino acids: CASSDMGETQYF.

This chain links TRBV9 with TRBJ1-3, with D unresolved. The CDR3 spans 14 residues. Germline CDR1 and CDR2: SGDLS and YYNGEE. The germline V and J ends were trimmed by 2 bases and 0 bases, with 6 bases remaining between them. Written as DNA, the CDR3 is TGTGCCAGCAGCGTCCGGAGCTCTGGAAACACCATATATTTT. It yields the protein CASSVRSSGNTIYF.

The chain couples TRBV6-6 to TRBJ2-5; the D gene is possibly TRBD1 (6 bases). Trimming removed 4 bases from V and 2 bases from J, with 14 bases in between. Germline V CDR1 and CDR2: MNHNY, SVGAGI (reference sequence). This CDR3 comprises 15 residues. The CDR3 nucleotides read TGTGCCAGCAGTTTACAGGGCAACTCGCAAGAGACCCAGTACTTC. This translates into CASSLQGNSQETQYF.